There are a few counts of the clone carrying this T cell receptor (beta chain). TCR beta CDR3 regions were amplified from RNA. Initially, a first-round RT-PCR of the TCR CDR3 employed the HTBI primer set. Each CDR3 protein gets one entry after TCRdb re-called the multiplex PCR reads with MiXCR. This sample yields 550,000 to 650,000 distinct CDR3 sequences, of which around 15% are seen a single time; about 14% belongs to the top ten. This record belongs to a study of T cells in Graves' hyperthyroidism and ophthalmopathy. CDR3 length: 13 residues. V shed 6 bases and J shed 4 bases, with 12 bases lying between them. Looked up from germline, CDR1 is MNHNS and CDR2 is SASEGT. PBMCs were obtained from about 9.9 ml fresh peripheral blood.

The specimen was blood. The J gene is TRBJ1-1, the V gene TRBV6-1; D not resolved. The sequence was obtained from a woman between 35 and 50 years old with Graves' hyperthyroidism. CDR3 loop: CASSSAGGTEAFF. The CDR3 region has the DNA TGTGCCAGCAGCTCAGCGGGTGGCACTGAAGCTTTCTTT.